Following are 7 T cell receptor beta chains from one sample sequenced in a study of cytomegalovirus exposure and HLA in healthy donors. PCR was performed using 60 Vbeta and 13 Jbeta primers. Some clones are missing from TCRdb's copy, which holds only in-frame ones; the method was immunoSEQ multiplex PCR. The table records roughly 61,000 clones, 65% to 85% of them present only once. The material sequenced was PBMCs. These receptors came from a male donor in good health and CMV-seronegative.

This clone was seen just once. The rearrangement links TRBV11-2 to TRBJ1-4; D may be TRBD1 (5 bases). Trimming left V 5 bases short and J 8 bases short, with 18 bases between. Germline assignment: CDR1 SGHAT and CDR2 FQNNGV. The CDR3 sequence is 15 residues long. For the CDR3, the DNA is TGTGCCAGCAGCCTCCTGGCCAGGGTCGGCGAAAAACTGTTTTTT. Translation: CASSLLARVGEKLFF.

This rearrangement joins TRBV7-2 to TRBJ1-5; perhaps TRBD1 as D (5 bases). The CDR3 consists of 14 residues. V was shortened by 6 bases and J by 2 bases, with 11 bases between the two germline ends. From germline, CDR1 is SGHTA and CDR2 FQGNSA. CDR3 DNA sequence: TGTGCCAGCAGTCCTCAGGGCGGCAATCAGCCCCAGCATTTT. This encodes CASSPQGGNQPQHF.

V gene TRBV6-1 combines with J gene TRBJ2-3, with D possibly TRBD1 on 6 matching bases. This CDR3 region has 13 residues. CDR1 is MNHNS and CDR2 is SASEGT in the germline V gene. V lost 5 bases and J lost 6, with 12 bases in between. CDR3 residues: CASSPSTGDTQYF. DNA for the CDR3: TGTGCCAGCAGTCCTTCAACAGGGGATACGCAGTATTTT.

CDR3 nucleotides: TGTGCCAGTAGGCTACAGGGGGAGTCTAGCGGGGGGGCCCCAGATACGCAGTATTTT. Translation: CASRLQGESSGGAPDTQYF. V and J are TRBV19 and TRBJ2-3; 12 nucleotides line up with TRBD2. The germline V gene has CDR1 LNHDA and CDR2 SQIVND (reference sequence). This CDR3 is 19 amino acids long. V dropped 6 bases and J dropped 4; count of bases not matched to a gene: 17. Complete variable domain (other parts from reference TRBV19 and TRBJ2-3): DGGITQSPKYLFRKEGQNVTLSCEQNLNHDAMYWYRQDPGQGLRLIYYSQIVNDFQKGDIAEGYSVSREKKESFPLTVTSAQKNPTAFYLCASRLQGESSGGAPDTQYFGPGTRLTVL.

V usage is TRBV4-1 and J usage is TRBJ2-3; TRBD2 aligns across 8 bases. Losses at the gene ends were 0 bases for V and 0 bases for J; bases not matched to a gene: 11. This CDR3 is built from 19 residues. Germline assignment: CDR1 MGHRA and CDR2 YSYEKL. The CDR3 nucleotides are TGCGCCAGCAGCCAAGATCACCAAATAGCGGGGAGCAGCACAGATACGCAGTATTTT. Translated: CASSQDHQIAGSSTDTQYF.

V gene TRBV7-6 combines with J gene TRBJ2-3; TRBD2 matches 10 bases. The ends lost 6 bases at V and 1 base at J; junction bases unmatched: 4. The CDR3 runs to 15 residues. CDR1 SGHVS and CDR2 FNYEAQ come from the germline V gene. The CDR3 sequence is CASSSSGGRTDTQYF. CDR3 coding DNA: TGTGCCAGCAGTTCTAGCGGGGGCCGCACAGATACGCAGTATTTT.

This clone has just one count. The chain recombines TRBV25-1 with TRBJ2-3, with TRBD2 matching over 8 bases. CDR1 is MGHDK, CDR2 SYGVNS, per germline. This CDR3 comprises 15 residues. The J segment lost 4 bases and the V segment lost 0 bases, leaving 3 bases of the junction unmatched. Written as DNA, the CDR3 is TGTGCCAGCAGTGAATATGGGCGGGGGGCAGATACGCAGTATTTT. Translating gives CASSEYGRGADTQYF.